This TCR beta chain emerged from a study of CD8+CD57+ T cells in acquired aplastic anemia. Study-wide results and limits: Patients and controls shared some 30 CD8+ CDR3 sequences, highly expressed in patients.

Note on this clonotype: Its antigen is unidentified.

This CDR3 spans 13 amino acids. The V end was cut by 2 bases, the J end by 5 bases, with 7 bases between. The germline gives CDR1 ENHRY, CDR2 SYGVKD. Profiling of TCR beta VDJ combinations and CDR3 sequences used genomic DNA as template. TCRdb re-analysed the reads in MiXCR, keeping a single row per CDR3 protein. The data hold around 190,000 distinct CDR3 sequences, with 54% observed a single time. This chain links TRBV10-3 with TRBJ1-5; D is uncertain. Sequenced: sorted CD4+, CD8+, or CD8+CD57+ T cells (not recorded which) from PBMCs. The receptor was derived from a human donor in good health, serving as a control. The CDR3 sequence is CAISEDTYQPQHF. The DNA for the CDR3 is TGTGCCATCAGTGAGGACACTTATCAGCCCCAGCATTTT.